The T cell receptor beta chain described here comes from a study of blood T cells in healthy people across ages. Study outcomes and limitations: Samples with more naive T cells showed higher observed beta diversity.

Per individual sample, total RNA of at least 6 micrograms was extracted. For this clonotype: Antigen: not known.

A second PCR of 7 to 11 cycles used a sample-barcoded 5' primer and a J-beta primer mix. Each of the cDNA molecules was tagged by a template-switch adaptor with 12 random nucleotides. Every individual sample yielded 3 million or more paired-end reads (each containing CDR3). TCRdb re-analysed the 5' RACE reads in MiXCR, keeping a single row per CDR3 protein. The sample has approximately 670,000 distinct CDR3 sequences, roughly 41% seen once. The germline V gene encodes CDR1 SGHAT and CDR2 FQNNGV. The CDR3 is made up of 17 amino acids. V is TRBV11-2 and J is TRBJ2-1, with TRBD2 identical over 12 bases. The J call may not be correct, given that the DNA end is closer to TRBJ2-7. The clonotype was recovered from an elderly man in good health. Sequenced material: blood. The CDR3 region has the DNA TGTGCCAGCAGCCGGCTAGCGGGAGGGTCCAGAAGCGGGGAGCAGTACTTC. Protein: CASSRLAGGSRSGEQYF.